The rows below give T cell receptor beta chains drawn from one sample of a study of blood T cells in healthy people across ages. TCRdb redid the calling of the 5' RACE reads with MiXCR, one entry per CDR3 protein. Found here are around 1,000,000 distinct CDR3 sequences, approximately 25% of them singletons; the top ten hold approximately 0.75%. This sample was also put to use in a study of T cells of mothers and their children.

The sequenced sample consisted of blood. The origin of the receptors is a girl aged 2-15 years in good health. CDR3s include the opening cysteine and the closing phenylalanine or tryptophan. Fields, in order: D gene, J gene, clone size, V gene, CDR3 DNA, CDR3 protein. A D gene is named only where the DNA matches it firmly. Clone size is given for some rows only: seen once, a few or many times, or a class if the clone is expanded.

>TRBD1|TRBJ2-7|.|TRBV10-3
TGTGCCATCAGTGTAACATGGGACAGGGGGTACCCCTACGAGCAGTACTTC
CAISVTWDRGYPYEQYF
>TRBD2|TRBJ2-1|few|TRBV9
TGTGCCAGCAGCGTAGATCTAGCGGGGCAATACAATGAGCAGTTCTTC
CASSVDLAGQYNEQFF
>.|TRBJ1-1|.|TRBV4-1
TGCGCCAGCAGCCAAGATAGGCTACCCATGAACACTGAAGCTTTCTTT
CASSQDRLPMNTEAFF
>.|TRBJ1-1|.|TRBV5-1
TGCGCCAGCAGCTTGTCGAGGGCTAGCACTGAAGCTTTCTTT
CASSLSRASTEAFF
>.|TRBJ1-4|.|TRBV6-5
TGTGCCAGCAGTATCAAGGGGGGTGACGAAAAACTGTTTTTT
CASSIKGGDEKLFF
>TRBD1|TRBJ2-2|few|TRBV5-1
TGCGCTAGCAGCATAGGACAGGGGGCTCTATGGGAGCTGTTTTTT
CASSIGQGALWELFF
>.|TRBJ2-4|few|TRBV7-3
TGTGCCAGCAGCCCTGGGGGGTCCGAAGCCAAAAACATTCAGTACTTC
CASSPGGSEAKNIQYF
>.|TRBJ1-1|.|TRBV12-3/TRBV12-4
TGTGCCAGCAGTTTTCTGCCCTCTGAAGCTTTCTTT
CASSFLPSEAFF
>.|TRBJ2-2|.|TRBV11-2
TGTACCAGCAGCTTAGAACCGAACACCGGGGAGCTGTTTTTT
CTSSLEPNTGELFF
>.|TRBJ2-3|.|TRBV18
TGTGCCAGCTCACCAGCTGCAGTTAGCACAGATACGCAGTATTTT
CASSPAAVSTDTQYF
>.|TRBJ2-1|few|TRBV10-3
TGTGCCATCGGGCCCCCAGGGAGCCACAATGAGCAGTTCTTC
CAIGPPGSHNEQFF
>TRBD2|TRBJ2-3|.|TRBV7-8
TGTGCCAGCAGGATGGGACTAGCTGACACAGATACGCAGTATTTT
CASRMGLADTDTQYF
>.|TRBJ2-4|few|TRBV7-2
TGTGCCAGCAGCTGGAAACAGTGGGGCATTCAGTACTTC
CASSWKQWGIQYF
>.|TRBJ1-6|.|TRBV5-1
TGCGCCAGCAGCTCTGCGACAGAGGATAATTCACCCCTCCACTTT
CASSSATEDNSPLHF
>.|TRBJ2-3|.|TRBV7-3
TGTGCCAGCAGCTTAAGTGTGTTAGATACGCAGTATTTT
CASSLSVLDTQYF
>TRBD2|TRBJ2-4|.|TRBV5-1
TGCGCCAGCAGCCGTAGACTAGCGGGGGCCTTGAACATTCAGTACTTC
CASSRRLAGALNIQYF
>TRBD2|TRBJ2-7|.|TRBV5-1
TGCGCCAGCAGCCCAGCCGGACTAGCGGGGTACTACGAGCAGTACTTC
CASSPAGLAGYYEQYF
>TRBD1|TRBJ2-7|few|TRBV20-1
TGCAGTGCTAGAGACCTGCTGGGACAGATCTACGAGCAGTACTTC
CSARDLLGQIYEQYF
>.|TRBJ2-7|few|TRBV7-3
TGTGCCAGCAGCTTACAGGGTCGAGGATTCGCCTACGAGCAGTACTTC
CASSLQGRGFAYEQYF
>.|TRBJ2-3|.|TRBV29-1
TGCAGCGTGCGGGACCACACAGATACGCAGTATTTT
CSVRDHTDTQYF
>.|TRBJ2-3|.|TRBV5-6
TGTGCCAGCAGCTTGGCCGGGACTCACACAGATACGCAGTATTTT
CASSLAGTHTDTQYF
>.|TRBJ1-2|.|TRBV10-3
TGTGCCATCAGTGACAATAACTATGGCTACACCTTC
CAISDNNYGYTF
>TRBD1|TRBJ2-7|few|TRBV27
TGTGCCAGCTCTTTTCAAGGGGGGGACAGGGTCTACGAGCAGTACTTC
CASSFQGGDRVYEQYF
>TRBD1|TRBJ1-6|.|TRBV6-6
TGTGCCAGCAGCGGACAGGGGGTCCCCTATAATTCACCCCTCCACTTT
CASSGQGVPYNSPLHF
>.|TRBJ2-5|.|TRBV5-1
TGCGCCAGCAGGGTAGGGCCGGAGGAGGAGACCCAGTACTTC
CASRVGPEEETQYF
>TRBD1|TRBJ2-1|.|TRBV19
TGTGCCAGCGCGGACAGGGGTATAGGTGAGCAGTTCTTC
CASADRGIGEQFF
>.|TRBJ1-2|few|TRBV7-3
TGTGCCAGCAGCTTATCCAGGGGCGCGTCCTATGGCTACACCTTC
CASSLSRGASYGYTF
>.|TRBJ2-5|.|TRBV7-9
TGTGCCAGCAGCCCCCTACGTTTTACGGGTGGGGAGACCCAGTACTTC
CASSPLRFTGGETQYF
>TRBD2|TRBJ2-1|.|TRBV6-1
TGTGCCAGCAGTGAGTTGAGACTAGCGGGAGGGTCTGAGCAGTTCTTC
CASSELRLAGGSEQFF
>.|TRBJ2-3|few|TRBV4-1
TGCGCCAGCAGCCAACCGCGCTTCGCCGCAGATACGCGGTATTTT
CASSQPRFAADTRYF
>.|TRBJ1-2|.|TRBV6-5
TGTGCCAGCAGCCGCCGTTTGGACATTGGCTTTCACTATGGCTACACCTTC
CASSRRLDIGFHYGYTF
>.|TRBJ2-5|.|TRBV3-1
TGTGCCAGCAGCCAAGACAGGGGTTCCGAGACCCAGTACTTC
CASSQDRGSETQYF
>.|TRBJ1-2|few|TRBV6-5
TGTGCCAGCAGTTACACGAGGGGAGGTGACCGTGGCTACACCTTC
CASSYTRGGDRGYTF
>.|TRBJ2-7|few|TRBV29-1
TGCAGCGTTGAATATCAGGGGAGCTCCTACGAGCAGTACTTC
CSVEYQGSSYEQYF
>.|TRBJ2-5|.|TRBV7-2
TGTGCCAGCAGCTTGAAAGCTCTCCAAGATCCCCAGCCCTTC
CASSLKALQDPQPF
>.|TRBJ1-1|.|TRBV4-1
TGCGCCAGCAGCCAAGGGGGAATAGCTTTCTTT
CASSQGGIAFF
>TRBD2|TRBJ2-7|.|TRBV10-3
TGTGCCATCAGTGACTGGGGGGGAGCCACCTACGAGCAGTACTTC
CAISDWGGATYEQYF
>TRBD2|TRBJ2-3|.|TRBV7-3
TGTGCCAGCAGCTTAGATATCCAACTAGCGAGTAGCACAGATACGCAGTATTTT
CASSLDIQLASSTDTQYF
>TRBD1|TRBJ1-5|.|TRBV13
TGTGCCAGCAGCCGTATTATTACAGGGGATTGGTATAGCAATCAGCCCCAGCATTTT
CASSRIITGDWYSNQPQHF
>TRBD1|TRBJ1-1|.|TRBV25-1
TGTGCCAGCAGTATCGACAGGGAAGTTTCAGCTTTCTTT
CASSIDREVSAFF
>.|TRBJ2-1|.|TRBV5-6
TGTGCCAGCAGCTTCCTCTTTCGTAACAATGAGCAGTTCTTC
CASSFLFRNNEQFF
>TRBD1|TRBJ2-1|few|TRBV12-3/TRBV12-4
TGTGCCAGCAGTTTAGCCCTTCAGGGGGTTGAGCAGTTCTTC
CASSLALQGVEQFF
>.|TRBJ2-7|few|TRBV14
TGTGCCAGCAGCCAAGATTGGGGGAGCGGTCTCTCCTACGAGCAGTACTTC
CASSQDWGSGLSYEQYF
>TRBD1|TRBJ2-7|few|TRBV13
TGTGCCAGCAGCTCTCCCGGGACAGCCCTCTACGAGCAGTACTTC
CASSSPGTALYEQYF
>.|TRBJ2-2|few|TRBV7-8
TGTGCCAGCAGCTTAGGTTCCAGCCCCGGGGAGCTGTTTTTT
CASSLGSSPGELFF
>TRBD1|TRBJ2-5|.|TRBV29-1
TGCAGCGTTGGCCTGGGACAGGGATTAGAGACCCAGTACTTC
CSVGLGQGLETQYF
>.|TRBJ1-1|few|TRBV3-1
TGTGCCAGCAGGGCGACGAGAGGGACTGAAGCTTTCTTT
CASRATRGTEAFF
>.|TRBJ2-1|.|TRBV7-9
TGTGCCAGCAGCTTAGCCGGCGGGGTCCCTATTTACAATGAGCAGTTCTTC
CASSLAGGVPIYNEQFF
>.|TRBJ2-7|.|TRBV12-3/TRBV12-4
TGTGCCAGCAGTTTACTCAGTACAACTGTTTCCTACGAGCAGTACTTC
CASSLLSTTVSYEQYF